Following are 23 T cell receptor beta chains from one sample sequenced in a study of T cell changes during pregnancy in multiple sclerosis. Assay: immunoSEQ multiplex PCR; the TCRdb copy retains only in-frame clones and omits some. The table has about 23,000 clones, more than 75% seen once. The source material was CD8+ T cells from peripheral blood mononuclear cells, sampled before pregnancy. The receptors originated from a female donor with multiple sclerosis, enrolled in a pregnancy study.

The rearrangement joins TRBV18 to TRBJ1-1; TRBD1 is a possible D gene (6 bases). The CDR3 contains 14 residues. Trimming stripped 2 bases from V and 0 bases from J, with 7 bases between. Germline assignment: CDR1 KGHSH and CDR2 LQKENI. The CDR3 DNA reads as TGTGCCAGCTCACCAACAGGGATGAACACTGAAGCTTTCTTT. Translation: CASSPTGMNTEAFF. The full variable domain, with the rest looked up from reference TRBV18 and TRBJ1-1, is NAGVMQNPRHLVRRRGQEARLRCSPMKGHSHVYWYRQLPEEGLKFMVYLQKENIIDESGMPKERFSAEFPKEGPSILRIQQVVRGDSAAYFCASSPTGMNTEAFFGQGTRLTVV.

The chain links TRBV7-9 to TRBJ1-5; maybe TRBD1 (6 bases). The CDR3 runs to 14 residues. Trimming took off 5 bases at V and 0 bases at J, with 8 bases between the two ends. CDR1 and CDR2 (germline): SEHNR, FQNEAQ (reference sequence). Written as DNA, the CDR3 is TGTGCCAGCAGCGACAGGAATAGCAATCAGCCCCAGCATTTT. It yields the protein CASSDRNSNQPQHF.

V gene TRBV28 combines with J gene TRBJ1-1, with a weak D call TRBD1 (6 bases). Looked up from germline, CDR1 is MDHEN and CDR2 is SYDVKM. The CDR3 runs to 14 residues. The V and J ends lost 2 bases and 0 bases respectively, with 7 bases between them. The CDR3, as DNA: TGTGCCAGCAGTTTAGGGGGCCTGAACACTGAAGCTTTCTTT. It translates to CASSLGGLNTEAFF. The whole variable domain, filled in from reference TRBV28 and TRBJ1-1, reads DVKVTQSSRYLVKRTGEKVFLECVQDMDHENMFWYRQDPGLGLRLIYFSYDVKMKEKGDIPEGYSVSREKKERFSLILESASTNQTSMYLCASSLGGLNTEAFFGQGTRLTVV.

The chain joins TRBV9 to TRBJ2-7, with 8 bases fitting TRBD1. Trimming took 0 bases from V and 5 from J; bases not matched to a gene: 7. CDR3 size: 15 residues. Germline-derived CDR1 and CDR2 are SGDLS and YYNGEE. This CDR3 is CASSVASDRADEQYF. Written as DNA, the CDR3 is TGTGCCAGCAGCGTAGCTTCGGACAGGGCGGACGAGCAGTACTTC.

This clone is labeled medium-sized. This rearrangement joins TRBV10-3 to TRBJ1-1; 9 nucleotides agree with TRBD1. After removal of 7 bases from V and 5 bases from J, the junction contained 5 bases not matched to a gene. The CDR3 runs to 13 residues. Germline-derived CDR1 and CDR2 are ENHRY and SYGVKD. CDR3 coding DNA: TGTGCCATCACCGGGGACAGGGAAACTGAAGCTTTCTTT. Its translation: CAITGDRETEAFF.

The chain is built from TRBV6-5 and TRBJ1-1; D might be TRBD1 (6 bases). Germline assignment: CDR1 MNHEY and CDR2 SVGAGI. This CDR3 has 12 amino acids. The germline V and J ends were trimmed by 2 bases and 7 bases, with 8 bases remaining between them. This chain's CDR3 is CASSYGGREAFF. In nucleotides, the CDR3 is TGTGCCAGCAGTTACGGGGGCCGTGAAGCTTTCTTT.

The chain joins TRBV19 to TRBJ1-1; TRBD1 might be the D (5 bases). CDR1 and CDR2 from the germline V gene are LNHDA and SQIVND (reference sequence). The V end was cut by 6 bases, the J end by 1 base, with 12 bases between. The length of the CDR3 is 14 residues. This CDR3 is CASRKGEGNTEAFF. In DNA, the CDR3 is TGTGCCAGTAGGAAAGGGGAAGGGAACACTGAAGCTTTCTTT.

This clone was seen more than once but under ten times. The chain carries TRBV25-1 and TRBJ1-1, with a tentative D call TRBD1 (5 bases). V was trimmed by 10 bases and J by 10 bases, leaving 19 bases between them. CDR1 and CDR2 from the germline V gene are MGHDK and SYGVNS. This CDR3 spans 12 amino acids. The DNA for the CDR3 is TGTGCCACATCCCTTGGACAAGCCGGAGCTTTCTTT. Its protein is CATSLGQAGAFF.

The chain couples TRBV19 to TRBJ2-3, with 12 bases lining up with TRBD2. The V and J ends lost 4 bases and 4 bases, in that order; junction bases with no gene match: 6. The CDR3 extends over 16 amino acids. The germline V gene encodes CDR1 LNHDA and CDR2 SQIVND (reference sequence). CDR3 in amino acids: CASSTTSGRSPDTQYF. CDR3 sequence (DNA): TGTGCCAGTAGTACCACTAGCGGGAGGTCCCCAGATACGCAGTATTTT.

J is TRBJ2-1 and V is TRBV12-2; the D call of TRBD2 is as the table states it, not checked on the DNA. TRBV12-2 is tagged as a pseudogene. This CDR3 is built from 18 residues. The CDR3 DNA sequence: TGTGCAAGTCGCTCCCTAGGGCTACTAGCGGGAGAGGGCAATGAGCAGTTCTTC. This translates into CASRSLGLLAGEGNEQFF.

The chain is built from TRBV2 and TRBJ2-7; 9 nucleotides agree with TRBD2. The germline gives CDR1 SNHLY, CDR2 FYNNEI. The CDR3 consists of 13 residues. The V and J ends lost 7 bases and 7 bases, in that order; junction bases with no gene match: 8. The CDR3 nucleotides are TGTGCCAGCAAGGCGGGAGGGCTGTGGGAGCAGTACTTC. Its translation is CASKAGGLWEQYF.

The V gene is TRBV9, the J gene TRBJ2-7; 11 nucleotides match TRBD1. Germline V CDR1 and CDR2: SGDLS, YYNGEE. CDR3 length: 16 residues. The V and J ends lost 2 bases and 2 bases, in that order; junction bases with no gene match: 6. This CDR3 reads CASSVRDRGDPYEQYF. CDR3 DNA: TGTGCCAGCAGCGTGAGGGACAGGGGGGATCCCTACGAGCAGTACTTC.

The chain couples TRBV6-5 to TRBJ2-5; D is possibly TRBD2 (6 bases). This CDR3 comprises 14 residues. V shed 6 bases and J shed 5 bases, with 16 bases lying between them. CDR1 MNHEY and CDR2 SVGAGI come from the germline V gene. The CDR3 protein is CASSPPRLGETQYF. CDR3 coding DNA: TGTGCCAGCAGCCCCCCCCGACTAGGGGAGACCCAGTACTTC.

The chain couples TRBV12-5 to TRBJ2-1; a possible D gene is TRBD2 (6 bases). Per the germline V gene, CDR1 is LGHNT and CDR2 is FRNRAP. V gave up 5 bases and J gave up 4 bases, with 12 bases separating them. This CDR3 has 14 amino acids. This CDR3 is CASGNPGLYNEQFF. Here the CDR3 DNA reads TGTGCTAGTGGTAACCCGGGACTTTACAATGAGCAGTTCTTC.

The V call is TRBV6-5, the J call TRBJ2-7; TRBD1 aligns across 7 bases. The germline CDR1 and CDR2 sequences are MNHEY and SVGAGI. The CDR3 is 16 residues long. J was trimmed by 0 bases and V by 0 bases; bases with no gene match: 5. CDR3 DNA sequence: TGTGCCAGCAGTTACTCTACTGGACAGGCCTCCTACGAGCAGTACTTC. Its translation is CASSYSTGQASYEQYF.

V usage is TRBV27 and J usage is TRBJ2-7; 9 bases map to TRBD1. CDR3 length equals 15 residues. The V gene end was trimmed by 6 bases and the J gene end by 3 bases; junction bases not matched to a gene: 9. CDR1 is MNHEY and CDR2 is SMNVEV in the germline V gene (reference sequence). CDR3 coding DNA: TGTGCCAGCAGACCAAGTCCGGGACAGGGCTACGAGCAGTACTTC. Translated: CASRPSPGQGYEQYF.

The chain combines TRBV5-1 with TRBJ1-5; no clear D. V was trimmed by 0 bases and J by 9 bases, leaving 16 bases between them. This CDR3 is 15 amino acids long. Germline V lookup: CDR1 SGHRS, CDR2 YFSETQ. The CDR3 sequence is CASSLGWERRRPQHF. In DNA, the CDR3 is TGCGCCAGCAGCTTGGGGTGGGAGAGAAGGCGGCCCCAGCATTTT.

The V and J genes are TRBV28 and TRBJ2-1, with 8 nucleotides matching TRBD2. This CDR3 spans 17 amino acids. Germline V lookup: CDR1 MDHEN, CDR2 SYDVKM. The V segment lost 5 bases and the J segment 7 bases; nucleotides outside the gene matches: 16. The CDR3 DNA follows: TGTGCCAGCAGTCAGGGGCCCCGCCTGCGGGAGGATAATGAGCAGTTCTTC. It translates to CASSQGPRLREDNEQFF.

This clone is categorized as medium-sized. The chain is built from TRBV7-9 and TRBJ2-2, with D possibly being TRBD1 (5 bases). CDR1 and CDR2 (germline): SEHNR, FQNEAQ (reference sequence). The CDR3 runs 14 residues. V was pared by 2 bases and J by 4 bases, with 8 bases between. CDR3 amino acids: CASSLTTATGELFF. The CDR3 DNA sequence: TGTGCCAGCAGCTTAACGACAGCCACCGGGGAGCTGTTTTTT.

V gene TRBV28 combines with J gene TRBJ2-7, with 12 bases matching TRBD1. Germline CDR1 MDHEN, CDR2 SYDVKM. The CDR3 contains 15 residues. After removal of 4 bases from V and 6 bases from J, the junction contained 7 bases not matched to a gene. The CDR3: CASSYFGTGGREQYF. Here the CDR3 DNA reads TGTGCCAGCAGTTATTTCGGGACAGGGGGCCGCGAGCAGTACTTC.

The V and J genes are TRBV5-1 and TRBJ2-7; 8 nucleotides line up with TRBD1. Germline-derived CDR1 and CDR2 are SGHRS and YFSETQ. V shed 0 bases, J shed 3 bases, and the junction held 2 bases outside the gene matches. This CDR3 contains 14 residues. CDR3 bases: TGCGCCAGCAGCTTGGTAGACAGGGGCTACGAGCAGTACTTC. Its translation is CASSLVDRGYEQYF.

The V and J genes are TRBV29-1 and TRBJ2-7, with 7 positions matching TRBD2. J was trimmed by 2 bases and V by 6 bases; bases with no gene match: 10. This CDR3 is 14 amino acids long. From germline, CDR1 is SQVTM and CDR2 ANQGSEA. CDR3 DNA: TGCAGCGTCGCTGGGACTAACGGACCCTACGAGCAGTACTTC. It encodes CSVAGTNGPYEQYF.

This rearrangement joins TRBV7-7 to TRBJ1-1; D call uncertain. The CDR3 length is 14 residues. Germline assignment: CDR1 SSHAT and CDR2 FNYEAQ (reference sequence). The CDR3 sequence: CASSLVCDGLEAFF. CDR3 nucleotides: TGTGCTAGTAGCTTAGTTTGTGACGGACTTGAAGCTTTCTTT. Full variable domain (outside the CDR3, taken from reference TRBV7-7 and TRBJ1-1): GAGVSQSPRYKVTKRGQDVTLRCDPISSHATLYWYQQALGQGPEFLTYFNYEAQPDKSGLPSDRFSAERPEGSISTLTIQRTEQRDSAMYRCASSLVCDGLEAFFGQGTRLTVV.